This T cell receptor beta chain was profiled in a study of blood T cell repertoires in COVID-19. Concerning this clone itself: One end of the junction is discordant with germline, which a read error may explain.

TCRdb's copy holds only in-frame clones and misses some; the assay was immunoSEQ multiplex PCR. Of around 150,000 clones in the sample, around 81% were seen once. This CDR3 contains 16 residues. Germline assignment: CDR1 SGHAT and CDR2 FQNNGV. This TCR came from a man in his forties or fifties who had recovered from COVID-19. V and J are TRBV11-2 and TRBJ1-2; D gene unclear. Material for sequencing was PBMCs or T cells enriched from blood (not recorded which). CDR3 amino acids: CASSSMKRSFNNGYTF. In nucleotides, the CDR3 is TGTGCCAGCAGCTCCATGAAGAGGAGTTTTAACAATGGCTACACCTTC.